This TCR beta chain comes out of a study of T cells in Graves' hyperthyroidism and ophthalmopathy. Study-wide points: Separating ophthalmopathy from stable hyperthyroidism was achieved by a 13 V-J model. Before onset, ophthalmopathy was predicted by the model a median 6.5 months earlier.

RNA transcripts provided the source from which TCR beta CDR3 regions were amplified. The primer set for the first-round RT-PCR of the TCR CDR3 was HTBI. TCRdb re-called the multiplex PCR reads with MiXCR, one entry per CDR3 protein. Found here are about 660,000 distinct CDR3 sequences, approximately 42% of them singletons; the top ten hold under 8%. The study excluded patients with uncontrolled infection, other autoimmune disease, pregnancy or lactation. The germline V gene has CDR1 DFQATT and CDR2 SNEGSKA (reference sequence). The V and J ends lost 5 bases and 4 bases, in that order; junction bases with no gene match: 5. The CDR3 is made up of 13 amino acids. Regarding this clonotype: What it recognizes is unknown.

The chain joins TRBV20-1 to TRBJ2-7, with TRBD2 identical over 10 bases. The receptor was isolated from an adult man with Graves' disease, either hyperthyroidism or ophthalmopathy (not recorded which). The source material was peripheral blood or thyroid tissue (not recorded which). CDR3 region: CSAEREGLYEQYF. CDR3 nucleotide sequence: TGCAGTGCTGAGCGGGAGGGCCTGTACGAGCAGTACTTC.